This note documents a single T cell receptor beta chain sequence. Its cognate antigen is unknown. Germline-derived CDR1 and CDR2 are MNHEY and SMNVEV (reference sequence). This CDR3 spans 17 amino acids. J was trimmed by 1 base and V by 2 bases; bases with no gene match: 5. A multiplex PCR was run with 60 Vbeta primers and 13 Jbeta primers. The data were produced by immunoSEQ multiplex PCR, yet TCRdb's version contains in-frame clones alone and is incomplete. The table shows around 150,000 clones, with 70% to 90% occurring only once. The data are from a study of cytomegalovirus exposure and HLA in healthy donors. Study summary: Clustering assigned about 79% of the roughly 400 genotyped donors to the Caucasian-associated ancestry cluster. Overall study results and limits: More than 150 TCR beta chains were listed as cytomegalovirus-associated. Reports showed the classifier diagnosing cytomegalovirus status with high specificity and sensitivity. The authors considered a cluster of highly shared sequence variants likely to be a sequencing artifact.

Sequencing was performed on PBMCs. This TCR was recovered from a young man in good health and CMV-seropositive. The chain combines TRBV27 with TRBJ2-5, with 12 nucleotides matching TRBD2. CDR3 nucleotide sequence: TGTGCCAGCAGTTTACATACTAGCGGGGGGCCCCAAGAGACCCAGTACTTC. It specifies CASSLHTSGGPQETQYF.